One sample yielded the 12 T cell receptor beta chains listed below, sequenced in a study of shared clonotypes between healthy human individuals. The naive CD8 subset, CD45RO-negative cells positively selected for CCR7, excluded terminally differentiated effector memory CD45RA+ cells. Data came from immunoSEQ multiplex PCR; TCRdb stores just in-frame clones and leaves some out. Of about 820,000 clones detected, 90% to 95% appear once; the ten largest clones hold about 24%. The material sequenced was naive CD8+ T cells sorted from blood. The receptor set was obtained from a man aged 30-40 years in good health.

The rearrangement joins TRBV15 to TRBJ2-1, with TRBD2 matching over 9 bases. V dropped 5 bases and J dropped 7; count of bases not matched to a gene: 15. The CDR3 covers 17 residues. Germline V lookup: CDR1 LNHNV, CDR2 YYDKDF (reference sequence). CDR3 sequence (DNA): TGTGCCACCAGCCCCCGTCCGGGGGTAGCGGGAGCGAATGAGCAGTTCTTC. It is translated as CATSPRPGVAGANEQFF. Full variable domain (remainder filled in from reference TRBV15 and TRBJ2-1): DAMVIQNPRYQVTQFGKPVTLSCSQTLNHNVMYWYQQKSSQAPKLLFHYYDKDFNNEADTPDNFQSRRPNTSFCFLDIRSPGLGDTAMYLCATSPRPGVAGANEQFFGPGTRLTVL.

The J gene is TRBJ2-1, the V gene TRBV6-4; 12 nucleotides match TRBD2. The V gene's germline CDR1 is MRHNA and CDR2 SNTAGT. CDR3 size: 16 residues. V trimming: 5 bases; J trimming: 7 bases; junction bases outside the gene matches: 9. Here the CDR3 reads CASSPKRTSGINEQFF. CDR3 nucleotides: TGTGCCAGCAGTCCCAAGAGGACTAGCGGGATTAATGAGCAGTTCTTC.

The rearrangement links TRBV7-9 to TRBJ1-5; D is uncertain. Germline values: CDR1 SEHNR, CDR2 FQNEAQ (reference sequence). V was shortened by 1 base and J by 7 bases, with 5 bases between the two germline ends. This CDR3 is built from 12 residues. CDR3 region: CASSLEAQPQHF. CDR3 bases: TGTGCCAGCAGCTTAGAGGCCCAGCCCCAGCATTTT.

V usage is TRBV5-1 and J usage is TRBJ2-1; 10 bases fit TRBD2. V lost 3 bases to trimming and J lost 8 bases; unmatched junction nucleotides: 14. Germline V gives CDR1 SGHRS, CDR2 YFSETQ. The CDR3 is 17 residues long. CDR3 residues: CASSSHPSGSKGYEQFF. The CDR3 nucleotides are TGCGCCAGCAGCTCCCACCCTAGCGGGAGTAAAGGTTATGAGCAGTTCTTC.

The chain recombines TRBV27 with TRBJ2-3; D call uncertain. Germline V gene data show CDR1 as MNHEY and CDR2 as SMNVEV (reference sequence). Trimming left V 5 bases short and J 1 base short, with 16 bases between. The CDR3 totals 16 residues. The chain's CDR3 is CASSPLRRFGTDTQYF. For the CDR3, the DNA is TGTGCCAGCAGTCCCCTCCGCAGATTCGGCACAGATACGCAGTATTTT.

This chain joins TRBV5-1 and TRBJ1-1; 9 bases line up with TRBD1. Germline V CDR1 and CDR2: SGHRS, YFSETQ. The CDR3 runs 17 residues. The junction had 13 bases not matched to a gene; V was cut back by 0 bases and J by 7 bases. CDR3 nucleotide sequence: TGCGCCAGCAGCTTGGAGGGACAGGGTGGGTACGGCGGTGAAGCTTTCTTT. Its translation: CASSLEGQGGYGGEAFF.

This rearrangement joins TRBV27 to TRBJ1-1; the match to TRBD1 covers 7 bases. Germline-derived CDR1 and CDR2 are MNHEY and SMNVEV (reference sequence). CDR3 length: 14 amino acids. J was trimmed by 2 bases and V by 6 bases; bases with no gene match: 6. Here the CDR3 reads CASRVTGINTEAFF. The CDR3 nucleotides are TGTGCCAGCAGGGTGACAGGGATCAACACTGAAGCTTTCTTT.

The chain employs TRBV5-1 and TRBJ2-1; 14 bases match TRBD2. V lost 7 bases and J lost 4; bases outside the gene matches: 13. The germline CDR1 and CDR2 sequences are SGHRS and YFSETQ. This CDR3 contains 18 residues. The CDR3 here is CASQQGTSGSTGYNEQFF. The CDR3 DNA follows: TGCGCCAGCCAGCAAGGGACTAGCGGGAGCACCGGGTACAATGAGCAGTTCTTC. Full variable domain (remainder filled in from reference TRBV5-1 and TRBJ2-1): KAGVTQTPRYLIKTRGQQVTLSCSPISGHRSVSWYQQTPGQGLQFLFEYFSETQRNKGNFPGRFSGRQFSNSRSEMNVSTLELGDSALYLCASQQGTSGSTGYNEQFFGPGTRLTVL.

The J gene is TRBJ2-2, the V gene TRBV28, with D unclear. This CDR3 region has 14 residues. V lost 3 bases and J lost 5, with 10 bases in between. CDR1 is MDHEN and CDR2 is SYDVKM in the germline V gene. CDR3 amino acids: CASSFLGRTGELFF. The CDR3 DNA reads as TGTGCCAGCAGTTTCCTAGGACGGACCGGGGAGCTGTTTTTT.

This clone was seen a few times. CDR3 nucleotide sequence: TGTGCCAGCAGTGAGGCCGGGACCTATGGGGAAAAACTGTTTTTT. Translated, it gives CASSEAGTYGEKLFF. The chain links TRBV2 to TRBJ1-4; TRBD1 is a possible D gene (5 bases). Germline loops: CDR1 SNHLY, CDR2 FYNNEI. V shed 3 bases and J shed 8 bases, with 16 bases lying between them. The CDR3 runs to 15 residues.

V gene TRBV7-2 combines with J gene TRBJ2-2, with 8 bases aligning to TRBD1. CDR3 length: 16 residues. Germline loops: CDR1 SGHTA, CDR2 FQGNSA. V was clipped by 5 bases and J by 5 bases; unmatched bases: 10. CDR3 in DNA: TGTGCCAGCAGCCCAGGACAGGGACTTTCGACCGGGGAGCTGTTTTTT. Protein sequence: CASSPGQGLSTGELFF.

This sequence joins TRBV5-1 and TRBJ2-3; no definite D call. The CDR3 runs 13 residues. V lost 3 bases and J 2 bases, leaving 7 bases between the germline ends. Germline CDR1 is SGHRS and CDR2 is YFSETQ. CDR3 nucleotides: TGCGCCAGCAGCTCCGACTTCACAGATACGCAGTATTTT. It specifies CASSSDFTDTQYF.